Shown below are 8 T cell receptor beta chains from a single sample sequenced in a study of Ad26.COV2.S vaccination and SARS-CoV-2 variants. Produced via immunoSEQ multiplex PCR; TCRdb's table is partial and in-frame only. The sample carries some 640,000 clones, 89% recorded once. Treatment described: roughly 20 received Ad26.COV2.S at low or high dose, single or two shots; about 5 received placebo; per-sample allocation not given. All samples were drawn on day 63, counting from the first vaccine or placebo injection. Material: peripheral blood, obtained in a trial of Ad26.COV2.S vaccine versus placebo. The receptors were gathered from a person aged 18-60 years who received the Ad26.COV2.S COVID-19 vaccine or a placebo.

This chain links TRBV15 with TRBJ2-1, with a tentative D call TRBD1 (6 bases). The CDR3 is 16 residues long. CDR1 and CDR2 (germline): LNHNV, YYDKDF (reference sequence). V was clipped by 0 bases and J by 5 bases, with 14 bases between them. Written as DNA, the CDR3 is TGTGCCACCAGCAGAGATAGGGGGTACGGCCACAATGAGCAGTTCTTC. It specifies CATSRDRGYGHNEQFF. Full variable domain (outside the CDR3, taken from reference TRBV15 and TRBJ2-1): DAMVIQNPRYQVTQFGKPVTLSCSQTLNHNVMYWYQQKSSQAPKLLFHYYDKDFNNEADTPDNFQSRRPNTSFCFLDIRSPGLGDTAMYLCATSRDRGYGHNEQFFGPGTRLTVL.

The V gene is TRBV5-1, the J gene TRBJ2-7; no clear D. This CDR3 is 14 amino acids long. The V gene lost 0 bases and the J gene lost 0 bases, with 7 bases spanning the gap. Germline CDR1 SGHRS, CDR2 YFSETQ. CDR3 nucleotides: TGCGCCAGCAGCTTGGCGCAGGACTCCTACGAGCAGTACTTC. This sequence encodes CASSLAQDSYEQYF.

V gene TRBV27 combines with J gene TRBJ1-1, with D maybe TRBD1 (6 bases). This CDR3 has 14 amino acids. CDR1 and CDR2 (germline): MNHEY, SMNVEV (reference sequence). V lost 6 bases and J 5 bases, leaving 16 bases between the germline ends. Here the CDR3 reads CASSRGAVRTEAFF. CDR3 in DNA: TGTGCCAGCAGCCGGGGGGCAGTGAGGACTGAAGCTTTCTTT.

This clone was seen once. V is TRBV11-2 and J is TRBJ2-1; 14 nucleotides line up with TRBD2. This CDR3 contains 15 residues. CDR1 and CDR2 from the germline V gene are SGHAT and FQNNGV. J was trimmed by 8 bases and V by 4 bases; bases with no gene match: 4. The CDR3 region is CASSYGTSGGYEQFF. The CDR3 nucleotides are TGTGCCAGCAGCTACGGGACTAGCGGGGGCTATGAGCAGTTCTTC.

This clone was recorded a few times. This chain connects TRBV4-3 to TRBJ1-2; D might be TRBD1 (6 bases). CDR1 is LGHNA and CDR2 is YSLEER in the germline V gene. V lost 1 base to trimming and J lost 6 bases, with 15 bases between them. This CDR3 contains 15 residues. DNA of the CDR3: TGCGCCAGCAGCCAAGCAGCTGGGGGCCTAAATGGCTACACCTTC. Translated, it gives CASSQAAGGLNGYTF.

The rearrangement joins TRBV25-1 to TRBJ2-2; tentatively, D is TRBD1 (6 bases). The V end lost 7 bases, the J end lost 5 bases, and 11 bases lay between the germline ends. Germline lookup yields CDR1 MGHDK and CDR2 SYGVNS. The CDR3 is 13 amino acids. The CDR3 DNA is TGTGCCAGCAACCAGGGGTGGACCGGGGAGCTGTTTTTT. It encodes CASNQGWTGELFF.

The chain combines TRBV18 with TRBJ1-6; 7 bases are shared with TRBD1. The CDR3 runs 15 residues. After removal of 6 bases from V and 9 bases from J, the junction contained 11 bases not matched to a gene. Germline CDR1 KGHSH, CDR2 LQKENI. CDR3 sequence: CASSQPGQAPSPLHF. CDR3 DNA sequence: TGTGCCAGCTCCCAACCTGGACAGGCTCCTTCACCCCTCCACTTT.

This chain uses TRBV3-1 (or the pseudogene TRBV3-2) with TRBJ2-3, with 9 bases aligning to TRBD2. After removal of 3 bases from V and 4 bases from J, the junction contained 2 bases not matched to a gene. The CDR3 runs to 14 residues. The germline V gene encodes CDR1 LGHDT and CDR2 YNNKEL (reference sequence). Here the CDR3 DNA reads TGTGCCAGCAGCCAGATAGCGGGAGCAGATACGCAGTATTTT. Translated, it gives CASSQIAGADTQYF.